The source of this T cell receptor beta chain is a study of T cell responses to AZD1222 COVID-19 vaccine. Study information: Both about-4-week and about-12-week second-dose recipients were combined.

Some clones are missing from TCRdb's copy, which holds only in-frame ones; the method was immunoSEQ multiplex PCR. The sample has around 81,000 clones, about 82% seen once. Study-level results: Reports indicate that nearly half of spike-specific TCRs are directed at unmutated variant regions. The span of vaccine-associated CD4 TCRs extended across spike, with dominance at 160-218 and 743-854.

This CDR3 spans 13 amino acids. The V gene lost 1 base and the J gene lost 7 bases, with 10 bases spanning the gap. CDR1 and CDR2 (germline): SGHAT, FQNNGV. A remark on this clone: Its antigen is unidentified.

Sequencing used peripheral blood, obtained on day 0 of AZD1222 vaccination. This TCR derives from an adult in good health. The rearrangement joins TRBV11-2 to TRBJ1-2, with D possibly matching TRBD1 (6 bases). CDR3 coding DNA: TGTGCCAGCAGCTTAGGACAGGCGGGTGGCTACACCTTC. Translating gives CASSLGQAGGYTF.